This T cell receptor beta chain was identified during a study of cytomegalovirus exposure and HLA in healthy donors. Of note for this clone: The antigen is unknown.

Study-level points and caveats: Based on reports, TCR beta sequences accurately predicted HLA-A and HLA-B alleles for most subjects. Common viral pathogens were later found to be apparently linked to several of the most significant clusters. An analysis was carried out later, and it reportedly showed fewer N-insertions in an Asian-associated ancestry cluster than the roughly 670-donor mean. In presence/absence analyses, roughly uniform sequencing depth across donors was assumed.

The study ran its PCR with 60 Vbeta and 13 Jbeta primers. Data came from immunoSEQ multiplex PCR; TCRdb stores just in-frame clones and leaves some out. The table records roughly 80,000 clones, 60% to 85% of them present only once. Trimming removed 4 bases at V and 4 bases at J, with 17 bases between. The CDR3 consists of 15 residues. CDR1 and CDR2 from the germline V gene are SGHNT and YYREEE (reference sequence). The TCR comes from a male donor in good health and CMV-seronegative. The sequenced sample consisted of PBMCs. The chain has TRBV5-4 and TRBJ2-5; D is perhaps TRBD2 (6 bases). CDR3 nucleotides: TGTGCCAGCAGCCGGGCCCTCACGGGGGTAGAGACCCAGTACTTC. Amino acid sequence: CASSRALTGVETQYF.